One sample yielded the 10 T cell receptor beta chains listed below, sequenced in a study of T cell changes during pregnancy in multiple sclerosis. Some clones are missing from TCRdb's copy, which holds only in-frame ones; the method was immunoSEQ multiplex PCR. The data contain about 40,000 clones, about 95% of them singletons. The specimen was peripheral blood, collected in the third trimester of pregnancy. The origin of the receptors is a female donor with multiple sclerosis, enrolled in a pregnancy study.

The CDR3 spells CASSLGQKIEQYF. The DNA for the CDR3 is TGTGCCAGCAGCTTAGGACAGAAGATCGAGCAGTACTTC. This chain links TRBV5-4 with TRBJ2-7; the D gene is possibly TRBD1 (6 bases). With 2 bases removed from V and 6 bases from J, the gap between germline ends came to 12 bases. The germline V gene has CDR1 SGHNT and CDR2 YYREEE (reference sequence). The CDR3 has 13 amino acids. Drawing the rest from reference TRBV5-4 and TRBJ2-7, the complete variable domain is ETGVTQSPTHLIKTRGQQVTLRCSSQSGHNTVSWYQQALGQGPQFIFQYYREEENGRGNFPPRFSGLQFPNYSSELNVNALELDDSALYLCASSLGQKIEQYFGPGTRLTVT.

DNA of the CDR3: TGTGCCAGCAGCACCGGGACACCAGAGTTCAATGAGCAGTTCTTC. Encoded protein: CASSTGTPEFNEQFF. This rearrangement joins TRBV7-2 to TRBJ2-1, with a tentative D call TRBD1 (6 bases). This CDR3 has 15 amino acids. From germline, CDR1 is SGHTA and CDR2 FQGNSA. Trimming removed 5 bases from V and 6 bases from J, with 17 bases in between.

The chain carries TRBV7-9 and TRBJ1-1; D gene uncertain. This CDR3 is 15 amino acids long. The V gene's germline CDR1 is SEHNR and CDR2 FQNEAQ (reference sequence). V was clipped by 1 base and J by 1 base, with 10 bases between them. Written as DNA, the CDR3 is TGTGCCAGCAGCTTAGGTTTACGACAGAACACTGAAGCTTTCTTT. It specifies CASSLGLRQNTEAFF.

The V and J genes are TRBV9 and TRBJ2-3, with 8 bases fitting TRBD2. Germline assignment: CDR1 SGDLS and CDR2 YYNGEE. This CDR3 spans 16 amino acids. Trimming at V came to 4 bases and at J to 3 bases, leaving 10 bases not matched to a gene. CDR3 nucleotide sequence: TGTGCCAGCAGCTCGAACGCGGCGGGGGGAACAGATACGCAGTATTTT. It encodes CASSSNAAGGTDTQYF.

The chain is built from TRBV7-2 and TRBJ1-5, with D possibly being TRBD1 (6 bases). Trimming left V 0 bases short and J 7 bases short, with 16 bases between. Germline CDR1 and CDR2: SGHTA and FQGNSA. The CDR3 spans 16 residues. CDR3 amino acids: CASSLAFSGGRQPQHF. CDR3 DNA: TGTGCCAGCAGCTTAGCGTTTTCGGGGGGCAGGCAGCCCCAGCATTTT.

This chain links TRBV7-8 with TRBJ2-4; TRBD2 aligns across 7 bases. Trimming cost V 2 bases and J 3 bases; bases outside gene matches: 10. The CDR3 runs to 17 residues. Germline lookup yields CDR1 SGHVS and CDR2 FQNEAQ. CDR3 residues: CASSLLPRGVGKNIQYF. CDR3 sequence (DNA): TGTGCCAGCAGCTTACTACCCCGGGGGGTCGGCAAAAACATTCAGTACTTC.

This chain connects TRBV30 to TRBJ2-1, with 12 bases aligning to TRBD2. This CDR3 is 15 amino acids long. The trim removed 2 bases at V and 9 bases at J, leaving 8 bases unmatched. CDR1 is GTSNPN and CDR2 is SVGIG in the germline V gene (reference sequence). The CDR3, as DNA: TGTGCCTGGAGTACCCTAGCGGGAGGGCCCGGTGAGCAGTTCTTC. Amino acid sequence: CAWSTLAGGPGEQFF. The full variable domain, its missing parts supplied by reference TRBV30 and TRBJ2-1, is SQTIHQWPATLVQPVGSPLSLECTVEGTSNPNLYWYRQAAGRGLQLLFYSVGIGQISSEVPQNLSASRPQDRQFILSSKKLLLSDSGFYLCAWSTLAGGPGEQFFGPGTRLTVL.

The V and J genes are TRBV7-2 and TRBJ2-1; the D gene is possibly TRBD2 (5 bases). V was trimmed by 2 bases and J by 0 bases, leaving 14 bases between them. The germline V gene has CDR1 SGHTA and CDR2 FQGNSA. There are 17 residues in the CDR3. In nucleotides, the CDR3 is TGTGCCAGCAGCTTACTGGGCGGGTCGAGCTCCTACAATGAGCAGTTCTTC. Its protein is CASSLLGGSSSYNEQFF.

The rearrangement uses TRBV4-1 and TRBJ2-5, with no clear D. V lost 4 bases to trimming and J lost 5 bases, with 14 bases between them. Germline values: CDR1 MGHRA, CDR2 YSYEKL. The CDR3 has 14 residues. As DNA, the CDR3 is TGCGCCAGCAGCCCCCTCAAAAATCGGGAGACCCAGTACTTC. Translating it yields CASSPLKNRETQYF.

This chain links TRBV9 with TRBJ1-2; 9 nucleotides align to TRBD1. V was clipped by 3 bases and J by 7 bases; unmatched bases: 4. The CDR3 extends over 13 amino acids. Germline CDR1 and CDR2: SGDLS and YYNGEE. CDR3 protein: CASSEQGASGYTF. DNA for the CDR3: TGTGCCAGCAGCGAACAGGGGGCCAGTGGCTACACCTTC.